The T cell receptor (beta chain) under discussion was sequenced for a study of tumor-infiltrating lymphocytes in primary liver carcinoma. Across the study: The study included patients who were men and women aged 30 to 69 years. General observations from the study: Significantly greater top-250-clone fractions characterized tumors relative to blood (p = 0.039). Tumor region pairs overlapped more than did tumor-adjacent and tumor-blood pairs.

The CDR3 consists of 15 residues. The trim removed 6 bases at V and 7 bases at J, leaving 11 bases unmatched. Germline-derived CDR1 and CDR2 are MDHEN and SYDVKM. The researchers obtained blood RNA from unsorted whole blood and also extracted germline DNA. With regard to this clonotype: Its antigen is not known.

cDNA specific to TCR beta was made from around 450 ng of total RNA, with a constant-region primer employed for priming. TCR beta libraries came from three nested multiplex PCR rounds using slightly modified ARM-PCR. Each of the first two PCR rounds ran approximately 10 cycles with TRBV1-TRBV30 forward and C-beta reverse primers. TCRdb independently ran MiXCR on the multiplex PCR reads; one entry per CDR3 protein. Among about 310,000 distinct CDR3 sequences listed, more than 55% were seen once. This sequence was found in a woman between 25 and 40 years old with primary liver carcinoma and hepatitis B virus infection. The material sequenced was peripheral blood. The J gene is TRBJ2-7, the V gene TRBV28, with 11 bases aligning to TRBD1. The CDR3 nucleotides read TGTGCCAGCAGCCCCGCCGGGACAGGGGGATCTGAGCAGTACTTC. Its translation is CASSPAGTGGSEQYF.